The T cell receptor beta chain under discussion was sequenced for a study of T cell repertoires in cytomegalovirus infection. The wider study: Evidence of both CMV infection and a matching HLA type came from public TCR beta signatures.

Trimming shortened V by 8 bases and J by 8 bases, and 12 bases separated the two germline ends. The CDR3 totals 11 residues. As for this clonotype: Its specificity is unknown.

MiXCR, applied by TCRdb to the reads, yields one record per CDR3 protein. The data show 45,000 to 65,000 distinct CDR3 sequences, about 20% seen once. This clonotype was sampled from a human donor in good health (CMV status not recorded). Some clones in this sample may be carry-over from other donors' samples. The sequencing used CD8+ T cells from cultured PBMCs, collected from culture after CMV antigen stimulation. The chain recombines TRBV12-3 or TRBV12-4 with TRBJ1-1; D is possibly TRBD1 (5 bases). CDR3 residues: CASSGGVEAFF. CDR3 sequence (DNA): TGTGCCAGCTCGGGGGGGGTGGAAGCTTTCTTT.